A single sample is the source of the 4 T cell receptor beta chains below, sequenced in a study of CD8+ T cells in alopecia areata. Extracted RNA was reverse transcribed, and the resulting cDNA served as sequencing template. Sequenced by immunoSEQ multiplex PCR; TCRdb stores in-frame clones only, minus some. The sample shows 150,000 or so clones, about 87% of them seen only once. The sequencing here drew on CD8+ T cells sorted from blood, taken at week 0. Every receptor here comes from a human donor with alopecia areata.

This chain links TRBV5-1 with TRBJ2-7, with D possibly matching TRBD1 (7 bases). The CDR3 runs 16 residues. Germline lookup yields CDR1 SGHRS and CDR2 YFSETQ. V was pared by 0 bases and J by 5 bases, with 18 bases between. The CDR3 here is CASSLAQGGSKDEQYF. The CDR3 nucleotides read TGCGCCAGCAGCTTGGCGCAGGGGGGAAGTAAAGACGAGCAGTACTTC.

Notes on this clone: The junction shows a germline mismatch at one end, possibly a read error. Other DNA sequences in the sample encode the same CDR3. This sequence joins TRBV29-1 and TRBJ2-2; D is possibly TRBD1 (6 bases). This CDR3 contains 12 residues. Germline assignment: CDR1 SQVTM and CDR2 ANQGSEA. The CDR3: CSVEEGAGKLFF. Written as DNA, the CDR3 is TGCAGCGTTGAAGAGGGGGCTGGGAAGCTGTTCTTT.

This chain connects TRBV5-8 to TRBJ2-5, with 8 positions matching TRBD1. Near its end, the DNA agrees better with TRBJ2-7, so the J call may be wrong. Germline CDR1 is SGHTS and CDR2 is YDEGEE. The CDR3 consists of 12 residues. CDR3 in amino acids: CASRQGTYEQYF. CDR3 nucleotides: TGTGCCAGCCGACAGGGGACCTACGAGCAGTACTTC.

The chain combines TRBV6-1 with TRBJ2-3, with 8 bases that match TRBD1. V gave up 8 bases and J gave up 6 bases; unmatched junction bases: 13. Germline V gene lookup returns CDR1 MNHNS and CDR2 SASEGT. The CDR3 is 15 amino acids. In nucleotides, the CDR3 is TGTGCCAGCCAGTCCCGGGACAGGTTCGGGGATACGCAGTATTTT. Its protein product is CASQSRDRFGDTQYF.